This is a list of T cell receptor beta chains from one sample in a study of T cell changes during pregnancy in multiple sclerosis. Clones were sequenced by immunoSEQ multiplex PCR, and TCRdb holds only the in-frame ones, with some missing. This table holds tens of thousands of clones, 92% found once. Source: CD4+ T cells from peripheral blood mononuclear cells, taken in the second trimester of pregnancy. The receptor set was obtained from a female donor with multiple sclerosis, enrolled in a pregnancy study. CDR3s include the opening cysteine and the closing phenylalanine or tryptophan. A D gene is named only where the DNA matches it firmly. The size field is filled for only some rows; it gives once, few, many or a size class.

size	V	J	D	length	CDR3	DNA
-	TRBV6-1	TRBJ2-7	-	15	CASSAKLAGEREQYF	TGTGCCAGCAGTGCCAAGCTAGCTGGGGAGCGCGAGCAGTACTTC
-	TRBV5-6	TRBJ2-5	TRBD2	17	CASSLALGTRAQETQYF	TGTGCCAGCAGCTTGGCTTTGGGGACTAGGGCCCAAGAGACCCAGTACTTC
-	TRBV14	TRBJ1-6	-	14	CASSPGRGYSPLHF	TGTGCCAGCAGCCCCGGAAGGGGGTATTCACCCCTCCACTTT
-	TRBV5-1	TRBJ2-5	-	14	CASSIPWSQETQYF	TGCGCCAGCAGTATCCCTTGGAGCCAAGAGACCCAGTACTTC
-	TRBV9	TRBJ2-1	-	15	CASSVSGAVNNEQFF	TGTGCCAGCAGCGTATCAGGGGCGGTCAACAATGAGCAGTTCTTC
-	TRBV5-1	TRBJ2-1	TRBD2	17	CASSQGLAGGNYNEQFF	TGCGCCAGCAGCCAGGGACTAGCGGGAGGCAACTACAATGAGCAGTTCTTC
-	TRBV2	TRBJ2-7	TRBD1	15	CASTYFPQGANEQYF	TGTGCCAGCACCTACTTTCCGCAGGGGGCTAACGAGCAGTACTTC
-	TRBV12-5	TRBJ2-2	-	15	CASGLKAGRTGELFF	TGTGCTAGTGGTTTGAAGGCAGGTCGGACCGGGGAGCTGTTTTTT
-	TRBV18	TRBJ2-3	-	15	CASSPDLTGLDTQYF	TGTGCCAGCTCACCAGATCTAACAGGGTTAGATACGCAGTATTTT
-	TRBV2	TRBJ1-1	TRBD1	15	CASSGARGPNTEAFF	TGTGCCAGCAGTGGGGCCAGGGGGCCGAACACTGAAGCTTTCTTT
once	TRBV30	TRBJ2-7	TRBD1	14	CAWSVGDRTYEQYF	TGTGCCTGGAGTGTGGGGGACAGAACCTACGAGCAGTACTTC
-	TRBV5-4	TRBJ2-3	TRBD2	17	CASSSGTSGRNSDTQYF	TGTGCCAGCAGCTCCGGGACTAGCGGGAGAAATAGCGATACGCAGTATTTT
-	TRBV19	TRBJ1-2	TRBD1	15	CASSMGTGLNYGYTF	TGTGCCAGTAGTATGGGGACAGGGCTGAACTATGGCTACACCTTC
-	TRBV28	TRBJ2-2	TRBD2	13	CAGSRGDTGELFF	TGTGCCGGGTCTCGGGGGGACACCGGGGAGCTGTTTTTT
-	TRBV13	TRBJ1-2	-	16	CASSKYLDRVSYGYTF	TGTGCCAGCAGCAAATATCTGGACAGAGTCTCCTATGGCTACACCTTC
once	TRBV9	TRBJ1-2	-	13	CASSVNINYGYTF	TGTGCCAGCAGCGTAAACATTAACTATGGCTACACCTTC
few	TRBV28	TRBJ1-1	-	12	CASSSTSTEAFF	TGTGCCAGCAGTTCCACCAGTACTGAAGCTTTCTTT
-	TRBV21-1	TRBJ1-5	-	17	CASSLGQTEFSNQPQHF	TGTGCCAGCAGCCTCGGACAGACTGAATTTAGCAATCAGCCCCAGCATTTT
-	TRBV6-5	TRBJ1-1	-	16	CASSYRGVGENTEAFF	TGTGCCAGCAGTTACCGGGGAGTAGGAGAGAACACTGAAGCTTTCTTT
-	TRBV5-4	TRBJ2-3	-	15	CASSWLGQGTDTQYF	TGTGCCAGCAGCTGGCTGGGGCAGGGCACAGATACGCAGTATTTT
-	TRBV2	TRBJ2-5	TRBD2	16	CASSRGTSGSQETQYF	TGTGCCAGCAGCCGCGGGACTAGCGGGTCTCAAGAGACCCAGTACTTC
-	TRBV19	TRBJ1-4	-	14	CASSIRGWGEKLFF	TGTGCCAGTAGTATACGGGGTTGGGGTGAAAAACTGTTTTTT